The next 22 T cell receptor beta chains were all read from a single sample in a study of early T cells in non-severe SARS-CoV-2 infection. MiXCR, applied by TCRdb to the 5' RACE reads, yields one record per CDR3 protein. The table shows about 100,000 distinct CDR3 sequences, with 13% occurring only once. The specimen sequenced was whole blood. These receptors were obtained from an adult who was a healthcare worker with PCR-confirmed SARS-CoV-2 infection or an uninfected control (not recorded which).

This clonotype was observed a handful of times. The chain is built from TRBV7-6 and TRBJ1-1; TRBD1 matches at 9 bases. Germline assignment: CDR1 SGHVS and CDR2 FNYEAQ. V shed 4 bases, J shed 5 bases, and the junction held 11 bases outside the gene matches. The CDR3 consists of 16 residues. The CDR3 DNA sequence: TGTGCCAGCAGCTCTACAGGGGGCACGGGATGGACTGAAGCTTTCTTT. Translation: CASSSTGGTGWTEAFF. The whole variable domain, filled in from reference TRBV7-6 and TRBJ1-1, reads GAGVSQSPRYKVTKRGQDVALRCDPISGHVSLYWYRQALGQGPEFLTYFNYEAQQDKSGLPNDRFSAERPEGSISTLTIQRTEQRDSAMYRCASSSTGGTGWTEAFFGQGTRLTVV.

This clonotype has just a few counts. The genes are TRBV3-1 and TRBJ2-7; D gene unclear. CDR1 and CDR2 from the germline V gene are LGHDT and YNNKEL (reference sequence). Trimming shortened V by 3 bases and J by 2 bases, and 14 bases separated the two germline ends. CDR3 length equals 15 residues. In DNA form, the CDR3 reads TGTGCCAGCAGCCACCTCGGACCCGGGCCCTACGAGCAGTACTTC. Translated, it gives CASSHLGPGPYEQYF.

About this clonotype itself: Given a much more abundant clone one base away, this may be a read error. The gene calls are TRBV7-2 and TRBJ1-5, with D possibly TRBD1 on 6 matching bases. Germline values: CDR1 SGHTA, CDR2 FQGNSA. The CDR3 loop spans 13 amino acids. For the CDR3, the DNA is TGTGCCAACAGCTCTACAGGGAATCAGCCCCAGCATTTT. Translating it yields CANSSTGNQPQHF.

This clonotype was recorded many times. As DNA, the CDR3 is TGTGCCAGCAGCCAAGATACCCTAGCGGGGTTAGGAGAGACCCAGTACTTC. The encoded protein is CASSQDTLAGLGETQYF. V usage is TRBV3-1 and J usage is TRBJ2-5, with TRBD2 matching over 9 bases. Per the germline V gene, CDR1 is LGHDT and CDR2 is YNNKEL (reference sequence). This CDR3 has 17 amino acids. The V segment lost 0 bases and the J segment 4 bases; nucleotides outside the gene matches: 9.

The CDR3 region is CASRQGTSGVSSTDTQYF. CDR3 in DNA: TGTGCCAGCAGGCAAGGGACTAGCGGGGTCTCTAGCACAGATACGCAGTATTTT. The chain couples TRBV6-5 to TRBJ2-3, with TRBD2 matching 13 bases. The CDR3 sequence is 18 residues long. Germline V gene data show CDR1 as MNHEY and CDR2 as SVGAGI. After removal of 6 bases from V and 0 bases from J, the junction contained 9 bases not matched to a gene.

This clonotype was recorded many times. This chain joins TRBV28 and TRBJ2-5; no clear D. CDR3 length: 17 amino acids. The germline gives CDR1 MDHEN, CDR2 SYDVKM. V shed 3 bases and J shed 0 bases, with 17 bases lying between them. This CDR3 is CASSFQPTRLYQETQYF. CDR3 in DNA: TGTGCCAGCAGTTTCCAGCCGACTCGTCTCTACCAAGAGACCCAGTACTTC.

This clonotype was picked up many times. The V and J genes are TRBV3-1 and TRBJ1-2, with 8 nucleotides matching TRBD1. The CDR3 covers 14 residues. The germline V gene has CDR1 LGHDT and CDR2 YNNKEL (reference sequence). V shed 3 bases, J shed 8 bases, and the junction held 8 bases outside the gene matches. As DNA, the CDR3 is TGTGCCAGCAGCCATCTGGACAGGGTAAACGGCTACACCTTC. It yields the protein CASSHLDRVNGYTF. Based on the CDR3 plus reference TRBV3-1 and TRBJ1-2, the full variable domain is DTAVSQTPKYLVTQMGNDKSIKCEQNLGHDTMYWYKQDSKKFLKIMFSYNNKELIINETVPNRFSPKSPDKAHLNLHINSLELGDSAVYFCASSHLDRVNGYTFGSGTRLTVV.

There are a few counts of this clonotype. The CDR3 DNA sequence: TGCGCCAGCAGCCTTCGTGGCGATACAGGGGGCAATGAAAAACTGTTTTTT. This sequence encodes CASSLRGDTGGNEKLFF. V is TRBV4-1 and J is TRBJ1-4; 9 bases line up with TRBD1. Germline CDR1 reads MGHRA; CDR2 reads YSYEKL. Unmatched junction bases numbered 11, after V lost 4 bases and J lost 5 bases. The CDR3 contains 17 residues.

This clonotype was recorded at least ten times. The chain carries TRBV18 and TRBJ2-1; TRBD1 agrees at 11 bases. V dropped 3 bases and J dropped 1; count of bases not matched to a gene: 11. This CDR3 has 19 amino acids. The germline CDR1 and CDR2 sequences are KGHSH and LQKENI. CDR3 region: CASSPTGQGAIVSYNEQFF. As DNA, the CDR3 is TGTGCCAGCTCACCGACTGGACAGGGGGCAATAGTTTCCTACAATGAGCAGTTCTTC.

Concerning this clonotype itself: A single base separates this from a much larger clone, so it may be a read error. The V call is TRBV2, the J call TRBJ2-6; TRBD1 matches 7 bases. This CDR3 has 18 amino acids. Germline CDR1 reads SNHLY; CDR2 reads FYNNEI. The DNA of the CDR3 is TGTGCCGGCAGGGGCCGACAGGGAGCCCCTTCTGGGGCCAACGTCCTGACTTTC. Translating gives CAGRGRQGAPSGANVLTF.

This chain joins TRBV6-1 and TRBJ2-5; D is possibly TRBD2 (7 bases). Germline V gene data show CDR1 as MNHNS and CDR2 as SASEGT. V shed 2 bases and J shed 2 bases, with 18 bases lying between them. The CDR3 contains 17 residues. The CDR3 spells CASSESKGGRRQETQYF. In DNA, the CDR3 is TGTGCCAGCAGTGAAAGTAAGGGGGGGCGGAGGCAAGAGACCCAGTACTTC.

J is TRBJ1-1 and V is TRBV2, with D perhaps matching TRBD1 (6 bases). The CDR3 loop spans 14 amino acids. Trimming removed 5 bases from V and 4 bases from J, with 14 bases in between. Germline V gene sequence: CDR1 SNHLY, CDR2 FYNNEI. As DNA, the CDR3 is TGTGCCAGCAGTAAACAGGGTGGAGGCACTGAAGCTTTCTTT. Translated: CASSKQGGGTEAFF.

CDR3 loop: CATSDQGTSTDTQYF. The CDR3 DNA reads as TGTGCCACCAGTGACCAGGGAACTAGCACAGATACGCAGTATTTT. The chain has TRBV24-1 and TRBJ2-3; D may be TRBD1 (5 bases). V lost 4 bases and J 0 bases, leaving 10 bases between the germline ends. The CDR3 is made up of 15 amino acids. Germline V gene lookup returns CDR1 KGHDR and CDR2 SFDVKD.

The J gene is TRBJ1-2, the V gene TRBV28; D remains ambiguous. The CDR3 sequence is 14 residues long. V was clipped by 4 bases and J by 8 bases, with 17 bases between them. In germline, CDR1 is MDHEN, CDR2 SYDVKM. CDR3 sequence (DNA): TGTGCCAGCAGTTCCCCTGATCGAATCTGGGGCTACACCTTC. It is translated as CASSSPDRIWGYTF.

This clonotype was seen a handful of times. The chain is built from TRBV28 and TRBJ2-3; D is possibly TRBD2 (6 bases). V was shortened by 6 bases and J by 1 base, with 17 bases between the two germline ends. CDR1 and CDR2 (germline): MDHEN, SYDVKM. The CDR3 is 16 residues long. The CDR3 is CASRSVRGTGTDTQYF. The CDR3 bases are TGTGCCAGCAGATCGGTTCGGGGGACCGGCACAGATACGCAGTATTTT. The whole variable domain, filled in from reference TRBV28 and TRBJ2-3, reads DVKVTQSSRYLVKRTGEKVFLECVQDMDHENMFWYRQDPGLGLRLIYFSYDVKMKEKGDIPEGYSVSREKKERFSLILESASTNQTSMYLCASRSVRGTGTDTQYFGPGTRLTVL.

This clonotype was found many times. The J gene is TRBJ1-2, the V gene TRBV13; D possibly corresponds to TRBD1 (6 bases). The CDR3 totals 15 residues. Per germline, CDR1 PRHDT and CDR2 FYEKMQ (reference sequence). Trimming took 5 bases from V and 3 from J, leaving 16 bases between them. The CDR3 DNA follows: TGTGCCAGCAGCACAAGGCGTGCAGGGGACTATGGCTACACCTTC. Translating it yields CASSTRRAGDYGYTF.

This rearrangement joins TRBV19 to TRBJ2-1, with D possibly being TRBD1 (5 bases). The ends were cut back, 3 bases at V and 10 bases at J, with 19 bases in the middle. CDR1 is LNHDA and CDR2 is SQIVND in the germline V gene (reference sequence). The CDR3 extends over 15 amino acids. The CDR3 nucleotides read TGTGCCAGTAGTATGGCAGGGCCCCGGTCAGGGGAGCAGTTCTTC. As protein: CASSMAGPRSGEQFF.

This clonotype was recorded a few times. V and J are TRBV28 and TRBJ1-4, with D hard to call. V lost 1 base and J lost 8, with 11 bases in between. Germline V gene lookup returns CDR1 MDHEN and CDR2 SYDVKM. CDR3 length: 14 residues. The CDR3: CASSLLEGWEKLFF. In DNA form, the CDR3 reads TGTGCCAGCAGTTTATTGGAAGGTTGGGAAAAACTGTTTTTT.

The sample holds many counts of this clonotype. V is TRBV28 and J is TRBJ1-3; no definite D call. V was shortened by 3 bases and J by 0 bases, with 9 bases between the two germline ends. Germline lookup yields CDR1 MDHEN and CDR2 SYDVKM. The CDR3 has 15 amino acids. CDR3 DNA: TGTGCCAGCAGTTTTATAGCGAACTCTGGAAACACCATATATTTT. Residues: CASSFIANSGNTIYF.

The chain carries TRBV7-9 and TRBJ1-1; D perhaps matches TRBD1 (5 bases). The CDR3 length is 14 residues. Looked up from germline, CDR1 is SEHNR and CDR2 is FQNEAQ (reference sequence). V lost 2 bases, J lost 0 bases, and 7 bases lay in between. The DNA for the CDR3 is TGTGCCAGCAGCTTACCACAGGTGAACACTGAAGCTTTCTTT. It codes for CASSLPQVNTEAFF.

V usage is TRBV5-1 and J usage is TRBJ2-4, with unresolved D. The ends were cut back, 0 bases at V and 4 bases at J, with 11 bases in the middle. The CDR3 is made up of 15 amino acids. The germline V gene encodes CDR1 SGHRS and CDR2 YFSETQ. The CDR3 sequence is CASSLGRTTKNIQYF. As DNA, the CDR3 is TGCGCCAGCAGCTTGGGGCGGACCACAAAAAACATTCAGTACTTC.

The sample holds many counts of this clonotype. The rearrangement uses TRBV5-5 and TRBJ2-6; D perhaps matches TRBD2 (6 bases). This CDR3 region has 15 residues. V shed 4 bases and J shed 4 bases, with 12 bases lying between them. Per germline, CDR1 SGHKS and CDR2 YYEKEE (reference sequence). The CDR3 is CASSLGGPGANVLTF. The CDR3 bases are TGTGCCAGCAGCCTGGGAGGACCCGGGGCCAACGTCCTGACTTTC.